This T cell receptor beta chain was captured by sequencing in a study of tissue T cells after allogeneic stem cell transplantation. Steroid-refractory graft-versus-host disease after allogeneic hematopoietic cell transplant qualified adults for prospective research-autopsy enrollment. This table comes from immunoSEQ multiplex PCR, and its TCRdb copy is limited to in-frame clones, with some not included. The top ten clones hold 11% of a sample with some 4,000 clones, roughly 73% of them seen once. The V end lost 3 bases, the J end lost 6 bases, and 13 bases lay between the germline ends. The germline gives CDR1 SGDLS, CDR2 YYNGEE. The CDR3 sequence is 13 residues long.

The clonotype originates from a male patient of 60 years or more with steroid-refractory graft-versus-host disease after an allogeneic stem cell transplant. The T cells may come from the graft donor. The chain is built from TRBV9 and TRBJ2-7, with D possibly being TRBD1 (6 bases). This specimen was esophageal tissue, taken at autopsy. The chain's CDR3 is CASSGEGVGEQYF. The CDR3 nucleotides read TGTGCCAGCAGCGGCGAGGGGGTCGGCGAGCAGTACTTC.